The sequence of this T cell receptor beta chain was determined in a study of shared clonotypes between healthy human individuals. Regarding the study as a whole: Generation probabilities were higher for clonotypes shared across all four sorted-subset donors than for unshared ones.

The table lists this clone with a count of one. Its matching antigen is unknown. The CDR3 totals 14 residues. With 5 bases clipped from V and 6 bases from J, the junction kept 7 bases outside the gene matches. Germline V CDR1 and CDR2: SQVTM, ANQGSEA. Generated by immunoSEQ multiplex PCR, the TCRdb table keeps only in-frame clones and is missing some. The table includes 2 million to 2.5 million clones, 85% to 95% detected once. The sequencing sample was made of naive CD4+ T cells from PBMCs. This sample's subset: CD45RA+ positively selected. The chain employs TRBV29-1 and TRBJ2-3, with TRBD2 matching over 11 bases. The clonotype comes from a young man in good health. Some clones in this sample may be carry-over from other donors' samples. This CDR3 is CSVMASGRWDTQYF. The CDR3 DNA reads TGCAGCGTTATGGCTAGCGGGAGGTGGGATACGCAGTATTTT.